This T cell receptor beta chain was sequenced in a study of Ad26.COV2.S vaccination and SARS-CoV-2 variants. Notes on the study in general: Substantial breadth was reportedly displayed by spike-specific CD8+ and CD4+ T cell responses after vaccination. It was vaccine recipients, not placebo recipients, who had the higher spike-specific TCR breadth.

The assay was immunoSEQ multiplex PCR, and TCRdb's table has in-frame clones only and misses some. The table shows around 340,000 clones, with about 86% occurring only once. Of note for this clone: The antigen remains undetermined.

Indicated treatment: some 19 received Ad26.COV2.S at low or high dose, single or two shots; 5 received placebo; per-sample allocation not given. Day 63 after the first vaccine or placebo injection was the time point for sampling. Losses at the gene ends were 2 bases for V and 6 bases for J; bases not matched to a gene: 6. The CDR3 is made up of 15 amino acids. CDR1 and CDR2 (germline): KGHSH, LQKENI. Specimen: peripheral blood, collected in a trial of Ad26.COV2.S vaccine versus placebo. This TCR derives from a person between 18 and 60 years old who received the Ad26.COV2.S COVID-19 vaccine or a placebo. The V gene is TRBV18, the J gene TRBJ1-4, with TRBD1 matching over 7 bases. The DNA of the CDR3 is TGTGCCAGCTCACCAATGTCAGGGGGTGATGAAAAACTGTTTTTT. Translated: CASSPMSGGDEKLFF.